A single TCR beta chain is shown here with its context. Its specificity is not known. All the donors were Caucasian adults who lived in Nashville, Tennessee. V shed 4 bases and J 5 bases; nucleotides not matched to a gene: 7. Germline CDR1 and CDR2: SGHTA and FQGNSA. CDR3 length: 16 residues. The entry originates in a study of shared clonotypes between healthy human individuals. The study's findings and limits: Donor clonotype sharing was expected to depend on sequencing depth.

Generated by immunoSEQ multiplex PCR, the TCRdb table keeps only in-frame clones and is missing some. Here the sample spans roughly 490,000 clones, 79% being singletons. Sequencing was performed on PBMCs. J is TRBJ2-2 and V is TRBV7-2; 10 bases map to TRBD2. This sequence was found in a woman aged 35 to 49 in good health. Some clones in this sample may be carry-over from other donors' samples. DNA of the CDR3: TGTGCCAGCAGCTCGCTTGTACTAGCGGGGACCGGGGAGCTGTTTTTT. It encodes CASSSLVLAGTGELFF.